The 2 T cell receptor beta chains below were found in one sample sequenced in a study of blood T cells in healthy people across ages. A second PCR of roughly 7 to 11 cycles used a sample-barcoded 5' primer and a J-beta primer mix. In TCRdb, the 5' RACE reads were re-called with MiXCR into one record per CDR3 protein. The sample lists roughly 930,000 distinct CDR3 sequences, about 44% occurring once. Sequenced sample: blood. Receptor source: a man aged 25 to 40 in good health.

This clonotype was seen once. The gene calls are TRBV30 and TRBJ1-1, with D hard to call. CDR3 length: 12 amino acids. Germline CDR1 and CDR2: GTSNPN and SVGIG (reference sequence). V was trimmed by 3 bases and J by 0 bases, leaving 5 bases between them. This CDR3 is CAWSMVNTEAFF. Here the CDR3 DNA reads TGTGCCTGGAGCATGGTGAACACTGAAGCTTTCTTT.

The chain has TRBV2 and TRBJ1-5, with D hard to call. Germline values: CDR1 SNHLY, CDR2 FYNNEI. The CDR3 consists of 15 residues. V was clipped by 4 bases and J by 4 bases, with 14 bases between them. In nucleotides, the CDR3 is TGTGCCAGCAGTGGTGAGGGAATGGCGAATCAGCCCCAGCATTTT. As protein: CASSGEGMANQPQHF.